These 29 T cell receptor beta chains share one sample of origin, sequenced in a study of T cells in Graves' hyperthyroidism and ophthalmopathy. Authors of the study amplified TCR beta CDR3 regions from RNA transcripts. During a first-round RT-PCR of the TCR CDR3, the HTBI primer set was used. TCRdb ran MiXCR on the multiplex PCR reads and lists one entry per CDR3 protein. The table shows some 490,000 distinct CDR3 sequences, with approximately 23% occurring only once. Sequencing used blood. The source is a woman in her sixties or seventies with Graves' ophthalmopathy.

The CDR3, as DNA: TGCGCCAGCAGCTTGAGCCAGGGAAGTAATGAAAAACTGTTTTTT. This translates into CASSLSQGSNEKLFF. The chain is built from TRBV5-1 and TRBJ1-4, with D tentatively TRBD1 (5 bases). V was clipped by 1 base and J by 4 bases, with 11 bases between them. Germline V gene data show CDR1 as SGHRS and CDR2 as YFSETQ. This CDR3 comprises 15 residues.

In this sample, this clonotype turned up many times. The genes are TRBV6-2 or TRBV6-3 and TRBJ2-1, with TRBD2 matching 9 bases. The CDR3 sequence is 15 residues long. With 5 bases clipped from V and 7 bases from J, the junction kept 9 bases outside the gene matches. CDR1 and CDR2 (germline): MNHEY, SVGEGT. CDR3 loop: CASSMASGRLNEQFF. CDR3 DNA sequence: TGTGCCAGCAGTATGGCCAGCGGGAGGTTAAATGAGCAGTTCTTC.

The CDR3 sequence is CASSVGQGTSYEQYF. The CDR3 DNA follows: TGTGCCAGCAGCGTAGGACAGGGGACCTCCTACGAGCAGTACTTC. The rearrangement joins TRBV9 to TRBJ2-7, with TRBD1 matching 8 bases. The CDR3 sequence is 15 residues long. CDR1 and CDR2 (germline): SGDLS, YYNGEE. V shed 0 bases, J shed 0 bases, and the junction held 2 bases outside the gene matches.

The chain has TRBV7-2 and TRBJ2-7; 13 positions match TRBD2. With V trimmed by 2 bases and J by 5 bases, 18 bases remained unmatched. Germline V gene lookup returns CDR1 SGHTA and CDR2 FQGNSA. CDR3 length: 20 amino acids. The CDR3 coding sequence is TGTGCCAGCAGCTTATCCGTAGTTACGATGAGACTAGCGGGAGGTCACGAGCAGTACTTC. It encodes CASSLSVVTMRLAGGHEQYF.

This clonotype turned up a few times. The chain links TRBV7-2 to TRBJ2-2, with 12 bases identical to TRBD2. J gave up 5 bases and V 1 base, and 2 bases lay outside the gene matches. Germline V gene data show CDR1 as SGHTA and CDR2 as FQGNSA. CDR3 length equals 16 residues. The DNA of the CDR3 is TGTGCCAGCAGCTTAGATGGACTAGCGGGAACCGGGGAGCTGTTTTTT. Protein product: CASSLDGLAGTGELFF.

This clonotype turned up a few times. V and J are TRBV6-1 and TRBJ1-4, with D possibly TRBD1 on 5 matching bases. The germline V gene encodes CDR1 MNHNS and CDR2 SASEGT. Deletions cut 7 bases from V and 7 bases from J, with 13 bases between. The CDR3 has 13 amino acids. The CDR3 here is CASTEAGSEKLFF. The CDR3 region has the DNA TGTGCCAGCACAGAGGCAGGGTCTGAAAAACTGTTTTTT.

The chain links TRBV19 to TRBJ1-2; D remains unclear. Trimming took 2 bases from V and 5 from J, leaving 9 bases between them. Germline loops: CDR1 LNHDA, CDR2 SQIVND (reference sequence). The CDR3 has 13 residues. The CDR3 loop is CASSIKVSYGYTF. As DNA, the CDR3 is TGTGCCAGTAGTATAAAGGTTTCGTATGGCTACACCTTC.

Ten or more counts support this clonotype. The chain carries TRBV12-3 or TRBV12-4 and TRBJ2-3; 15 positions match TRBD2. This CDR3 is built from 16 residues. Trimming took 5 bases from V and 8 from J; bases not matched to a gene: 8. CDR3 nucleotides: TGTGCCAGCAGTGCCCCAGGACTAGCGGGAGGGGGTACGCAGTATTTT. Translation gives CASSAPGLAGGGTQYF.

The CDR3 protein is CASSRRTGGNEKLFF. The CDR3 DNA reads as TGCGCCAGCAGTAGGAGGACAGGAGGCAATGAAAAACTGTTTTTT. The genes are TRBV5-1 and TRBJ1-4; 7 bases are a match to TRBD1. The V and J ends lost 5 bases and 5 bases, in that order; junction bases with no gene match: 9. The germline CDR1 and CDR2 sequences are SGHRS and YFSETQ. The CDR3 runs 15 residues.

The chain uses TRBV7-2 and TRBJ2-1; perhaps TRBD2 as D (5 bases). Trimming removed 3 bases at V and 4 bases at J, with 13 bases between. The CDR3 runs 15 residues. Germline-derived CDR1 and CDR2 are SGHTA and FQGNSA. The CDR3 region has the DNA TGTGCCAGCAGCTTCAAGCGGACCCTTTACAATGAGCAGTTCTTC. Translation gives CASSFKRTLYNEQFF.

This clonotype was seen more than once but under ten times. V gene TRBV4-3 combines with J gene TRBJ2-2, with unresolved D. V shed 1 base and J shed 5 bases, with 8 bases lying between them. Germline CDR1 and CDR2: LGHNA and YSLEER. The CDR3 length is 14 residues. For the CDR3, the DNA is TGCGCCAGCAGCCAAGGGGCCGGGACCGGGGAGCTGTTTTTT. It translates to CASSQGAGTGELFF.

The chain uses TRBV14 and TRBJ1-1; 9 bases match TRBD1. With V trimmed by 3 bases and J by 4 bases, 9 bases remained unmatched. Germline V CDR1 and CDR2: SGHDN, FVKESK. The CDR3 spans 16 residues. CDR3 coding DNA: TGTGCCAGCAGCCATGTCCCGGGACAGGGACCCACTGAAGCTTTCTTT. Its translation is CASSHVPGQGPTEAFF.

The chain has TRBV19 and TRBJ1-2; unclear D gene. This CDR3 spans 13 amino acids. The germline gives CDR1 LNHDA, CDR2 SQIVND (reference sequence). With 7 bases removed from V and 2 bases from J, the gap between germline ends came to 11 bases. CDR3 nucleotide sequence: TGTGCCAGTAACCCACAGCGGAACTATGGCTACACCTTC. It yields the protein CASNPQRNYGYTF.

Only a few counts were recorded for this clonotype. This chain uses TRBV5-1 with TRBJ1-2, with D perhaps matching TRBD1 (5 bases). Trimming left V 0 bases short and J 9 bases short, with 18 bases between. The CDR3 consists of 15 residues. From germline, CDR1 is SGHRS and CDR2 YFSETQ. This CDR3 reads CASSLGAAGHASYTF. CDR3 bases: TGCGCCAGCAGCTTGGGGGCCGCGGGGCATGCGAGCTACACCTTC.

The CDR3 region has the DNA TGTGCCAGCAGCCCGACCGCGGAGACCCAGTACTTC. Translated: CASSPTAETQYF. The J gene is TRBJ2-5, the V gene TRBV3-1; D uncertain. Between the trimmed V and J ends, which lost 4 bases and 5 bases, there was a span of 8 bases. Germline-derived CDR1 and CDR2 are LGHDT and YNNKEL (reference sequence). This CDR3 has 12 amino acids.

The genes are TRBV20-1 and TRBJ1-3; TRBD1 might be the D (5 bases). The CDR3 has 15 amino acids. Germline loops: CDR1 DFQATT, CDR2 SNEGSKA (reference sequence). V gave up 0 bases and J gave up 0 bases, with 9 bases separating them. In DNA form, the CDR3 reads TGCAGTGCTAGAGATTCAGACAGCTCTGGAAACACCATATATTTT. It encodes CSARDSDSSGNTIYF.

This clonotype came up many times. The rearrangement links TRBV20-1 to TRBJ2-5; 7 positions match TRBD2. The ends lost 6 bases at V and 3 bases at J; junction bases unmatched: 10. CDR3 size: 14 residues. In germline, CDR1 is DFQATT, CDR2 SNEGSKA (reference sequence). CDR3 bases: TGCAGTGCCGGAGGTGGGCGGGAGAAAGAGACCCAGTACTTC. It encodes CSAGGGREKETQYF.

The chain uses TRBV7-2 and TRBJ2-7, with D perhaps given as TRBD1 or TRBD2 (5 bases each). Germline V gives CDR1 SGHTA, CDR2 FQGNSA. This CDR3 has 16 residues. Trimming stripped 0 bases from V and 6 bases from J, with 18 bases between. Here the CDR3 reads CASSLASGSSMSEQYF. The CDR3 DNA reads as TGTGCCAGCAGCTTAGCATCAGGGAGTTCTATGTCCGAGCAGTACTTC.

This clonotype came up a few times. The V and J genes are TRBV6-5 and TRBJ2-7, with TRBD1 matching over 10 bases. The CDR3 covers 15 residues. Per germline, CDR1 MNHEY and CDR2 SVGAGI. V shed 6 bases and J 4 bases; nucleotides not matched to a gene: 9. The CDR3 DNA reads TGTGCCAGCAGACTACTGAGACAGGGGGCATACGAGCAGTACTTC. This codes for CASRLLRQGAYEQYF.

V usage is TRBV5-1 and J usage is TRBJ2-7; maybe TRBD1 (5 bases). Germline CDR1 SGHRS, CDR2 YFSETQ. The CDR3 totals 13 residues. Trimming took 2 bases from V and 2 from J, leaving 8 bases between them. CDR3: CASSFQGPYEQYF. CDR3 nucleotides: TGCGCCAGCAGCTTTCAGGGTCCCTACGAGCAGTACTTC.

This clonotype was counted ten times or more. V gene TRBV7-8 combines with J gene TRBJ2-1, with D perhaps matching TRBD2 (8 bases). Germline CDR1 reads SGHVS; CDR2 reads FQNEAQ. Deletions cut 2 bases from V and 11 bases from J, with 19 bases between. The CDR3 contains 15 residues. CDR3 protein: CASSLTGAAGGKQFF. In DNA form, the CDR3 reads TGTGCCAGCAGCTTAACAGGGGCGGCGGGGGGAAAGCAGTTCTTC. Full variable domain (missing parts from reference TRBV7-8 and TRBJ2-1): GAGVSQSPRYKVAKRGQDVALRCDPISGHVSLFWYQQALGQGPEFLTYFQNEAQLDKSGLPSDRFFAERPEGSVSTLKIQRTQQEDSAVYLCASSLTGAAGGKQFFGPGTRLTVL.

This clonotype was counted only a few times. The chain carries TRBV20-1 and TRBJ1-6; D uncertain. CDR3 length: 14 amino acids. CDR1 is DFQATT and CDR2 is SNEGSKA in the germline V gene (reference sequence). Trimming removed 2 bases at V and 7 bases at J, with 12 bases between. The CDR3 reads CSARPDVSNSPLHF. The CDR3 DNA reads TGCAGTGCTAGACCCGACGTTTCGAATTCACCCCTCCACTTT.

In its sample, this clonotype was seen a few times. The V and J genes are TRBV10-3 and TRBJ2-3, with TRBD2 matching 14 bases. The CDR3 totals 17 residues. J lost 5 bases, V lost 4 bases, and 8 bases had no gene match. Germline V gene lookup returns CDR1 ENHRY and CDR2 SYGVKD. The CDR3, as DNA: TGTGCCATCAGTGCGACTAGCGGGAGGGAAACAAGAGATACGCAGTATTTT. Translated, it gives CAISATSGRETRDTQYF.

This clonotype has more than one count but fewer than ten. The chain employs TRBV3-1 and TRBJ1-5; D possibly corresponds to TRBD1 (6 bases). There are 12 residues in the CDR3. The V gene's germline CDR1 is LGHDT and CDR2 YNNKEL (reference sequence). V shed 3 bases and J shed 8 bases, with 8 bases lying between them. Here the CDR3 reads CASSQAGEPQHF. DNA for the CDR3: TGTGCCAGCAGCCAGGCAGGGGAGCCCCAGCATTTT.

This clonotype was seen a few times. The J gene is TRBJ2-7, the V gene TRBV10-3; maybe TRBD1 (6 bases). Germline V lookup: CDR1 ENHRY, CDR2 SYGVKD. The CDR3 loop spans 14 amino acids. Deletions cut 5 bases from V and 3 bases from J, with 14 bases between. The CDR3 coding sequence is TGTGCCATCAGTACCCCGGGACAAAACTACGAGCAGTACTTC. It encodes CAISTPGQNYEQYF.

V gene TRBV19 combines with J gene TRBJ2-3; TRBD2 might be the D (5 bases). V lost 4 bases and J 1 base, leaving 9 bases between the germline ends. The CDR3 totals 14 residues. The germline gives CDR1 LNHDA, CDR2 SQIVND (reference sequence). CDR3 bases: TGTGCCAGTAGTACGGACTTCCGCACAGATACGCAGTATTTT. Translating it yields CASSTDFRTDTQYF.

The rearrangement uses TRBV4-2 and TRBJ2-7; TRBD2 agrees at 9 bases. Per germline, CDR1 LGHNA and CDR2 YNFKEQ. V lost 1 base to trimming and J lost 1 base; unmatched junction nucleotides: 5. The CDR3 consists of 16 residues. The CDR3 region has the DNA TGTGCCAGCAGCCAAGTTAGCGGGAGTATATCCTACGAGCAGTACTTC. Translated, it gives CASSQVSGSISYEQYF.

This chain connects TRBV18 to TRBJ2-7; 10 nucleotides match TRBD1. The CDR3 consists of 14 residues. Trimming removed 5 bases from V and 7 bases from J; junction bases left unmatched: 8. In germline, CDR1 is KGHSH, CDR2 LQKENI. CDR3 amino acids: CASSSGQGVGEQYF. CDR3 nucleotides: TGTGCCAGCTCATCTGGACAGGGGGTGGGAGAGCAGTACTTC.

The rearrangement uses TRBV7-2 and TRBJ2-2, with TRBD2 matching 11 bases. Germline CDR1 SGHTA, CDR2 FQGNSA. The V and J ends lost 2 bases and 0 bases, in that order; junction bases with no gene match: 11. The CDR3 runs 20 residues. CDR3 coding DNA: TGTGCCAGCAGCTTAAAACCGGGACTAGCGGACCTAACGAACACCGGGGAGCTGTTTTTT. It codes for CASSLKPGLADLTNTGELFF.